The subject of this entry is one TCR beta chain. This sample stems from a study of blood T cell repertoires in COVID-19. Study-level information: Acute and convalescent COVID-19 samples came from the United States, Italy and Spain. The analysed material was cDNA or gDNA that came from T cells, B-cell-depleted T cells, or PBMCs.

In the authors' workflow: It was from reference gene primer amplification that nucleated cell counts were estimated. Some clones are missing from TCRdb's copy, which holds only in-frame ones; the method was immunoSEQ multiplex PCR. The V and J calls and clone size come from that table; D and trimming were worked out from the DNA. The repertoire includes hundreds of thousands of clones, less than 90% of them detected once, and about an eighth sits in the top ten. The CDR3 has 16 amino acids. V lost 1 base to trimming and J lost 4 bases; unmatched junction nucleotides: 10. CDR1 is SGHTS and CDR2 is YDEGEE in the germline V gene.

The TCR sequence derives from a human donor in a cohort sampled during active COVID-19. The sample comprised peripheral blood. This chain links TRBV5-8 with TRBJ2-7; TRBD2 aligns across 8 bases. CDR3 sequence reads: CASSLLPGGARYEQYF. CDR3 bases: TGTGCCAGCAGCTTGTTACCGGGAGGGGCCAGATACGAGCAGTACTTC.